This T cell receptor (beta chain) was observed in a study of regulatory T cells in long-lasting Graves disease. In building TCR beta libraries, iRepertoire HTBI primers were used together with Arm-PCR of CDR3 regions. TCRdb re-called the multiplex PCR reads with MiXCR, one entry per CDR3 protein. The profile shows about half a million distinct CDR3 sequences, about 12% of them singletons. There are 17 residues in the CDR3. Trimming took off 1 base at V and 4 bases at J, with 17 bases between the two ends. Germline-derived CDR1 and CDR2 are LNHNV and YYDKDF (reference sequence). Specified time point: newly diagnosed GD, antithyroid drugs for less than 3 months. With RNA extracted from PBMCs as input, the TCR library was made. Under American Thyroid Association guidelines, Graves' disease was diagnosed. These same data were also listed under a study on T cells in Graves' hyperthyroidism and ophthalmopathy.

The clonotype comes from a young woman with Graves disease. The rearrangement uses TRBV15 and TRBJ2-1, with D hard to call. This specimen consisted of peripheral blood mononuclear cells (PBMCs), obtained at new diagnosis, from a patient treated with antithyroid drugs. The DNA for the CDR3 is TGTGCCACCAGCAGAGCTCATCGTAGGTTAGGGTACAATGAGCAGTTCTTC. Residues: CATSRAHRRLGYNEQFF.